This is a list of T cell receptor beta chains from one sample in a study of blood T cell repertoires in COVID-19. Method: immunoSEQ multiplex PCR; TCRdb's copy keeps in-frame clones and lacks some. This sample carries around 200,000 clones, roughly four fifths of them seen once, and the ten largest clones take 12%. Material: peripheral blood. These TCRs come from a woman aged 50 to 65 with acute or convalescent COVID-19. Each CDR3 is given with its conserved first and last residue. Fields, in order: clone size, V gene, D gene, J gene, CDR3 protein, CDR3 DNA. D genes are given only for firm matches. The size of a clone is reported for some rows only, either as once, few or many, or as a class for expanded clones.

abundance: -
v_gene: TRBV7-9
d_gene: -
j_gene: TRBJ1-5
CDR3aa: CASSLASVKGEQPQHF
CDR3nt: TGTGCCAGCAGCTTAGCGTCGGTAAAGGGGGAGCAGCCCCAGCATTTT

abundance: -
v_gene: TRBV3-1/TRBV3-2
d_gene: TRBD2
j_gene: TRBJ2-7
CDR3aa: CASSQATGGTYEQYF
CDR3nt: TGTGCCAGCAGCCAAGCCACGGGGGGGACCTACGAGCAGTACTTC

abundance: -
v_gene: TRBV5-1
d_gene: -
j_gene: TRBJ2-6
CDR3aa: CASTSGSGANVLTF
CDR3nt: TGCGCCAGCACATCAGGGTCCGGGGCCAACGTCCTGACTTTC

abundance: -
v_gene: TRBV5-1
d_gene: -
j_gene: TRBJ2-1
CDR3aa: CASSPGERGDEQFF
CDR3nt: TGCGCCAGCAGCCCTGGGGAGCGAGGCGATGAGCAGTTCTTC

abundance: -
v_gene: TRBV28
d_gene: -
j_gene: TRBJ1-1
CDR3aa: CASSSRVTEAFF
CDR3nt: TGTGCCAGCAGTAGCAGGGTAACTGAAGCTTTCTTT

abundance: -
v_gene: TRBV27
d_gene: -
j_gene: TRBJ2-7
CDR3aa: CASSLRQDSGQYF
CDR3nt: TGTGCCAGCAGTCTGCGACAGGACAGCGGGCAGTACTTC

abundance: once
v_gene: TRBV18
d_gene: -
j_gene: TRBJ1-1
CDR3aa: CASSGGEGTEAFF
CDR3nt: TGTGCCAGCTCAGGCGGGGAGGGGACTGAAGCTTTCTTT

abundance: -
v_gene: TRBV5-6
d_gene: -
j_gene: TRBJ1-3
CDR3aa: CASSLDSSGNTIYF
CDR3nt: TGTGCCAGCAGCTTGGACAGCTCTGGAAACACCATATATTTT

abundance: few
v_gene: TRBV28
d_gene: -
j_gene: TRBJ2-2
CDR3aa: CASSLGGNTGELFF
CDR3nt: TGTGCCAGCAGTTTGGGAGGGAACACCGGGGAGCTGTTTTTT

abundance: -
v_gene: TRBV6-5
d_gene: -
j_gene: TRBJ2-3
CDR3aa: CASSRVWTDTQYF
CDR3nt: TGTGCCAGCAGCAGGGTTTGGACAGATACGCAGTATTTT